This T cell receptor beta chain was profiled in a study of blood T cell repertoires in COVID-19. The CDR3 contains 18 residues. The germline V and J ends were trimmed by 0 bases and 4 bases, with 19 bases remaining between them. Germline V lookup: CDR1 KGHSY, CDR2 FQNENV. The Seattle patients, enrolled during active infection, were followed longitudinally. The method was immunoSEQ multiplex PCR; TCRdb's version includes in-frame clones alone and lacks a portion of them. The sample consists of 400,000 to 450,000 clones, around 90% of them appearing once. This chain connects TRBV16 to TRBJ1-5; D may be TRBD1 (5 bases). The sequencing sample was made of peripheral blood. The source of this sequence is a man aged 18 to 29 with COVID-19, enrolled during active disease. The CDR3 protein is CASSQSRRGILGNQPQHF. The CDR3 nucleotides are TGTGCCAGCAGCCAATCTAGGAGGGGAATCTTAGGAAATCAGCCCCAGCATTTT.